The 20 T cell receptor beta chains reported below all come from one sample, sequenced in a study of shared clonotypes between healthy human individuals. TCRdb's copy holds only in-frame clones and misses some; the assay was immunoSEQ multiplex PCR. The sample lists around 750,000 clones; roughly 70% were seen once. Material: memory CD4+ T cells sorted from blood. Described subset: CD45RA-negative fraction. Receptors were obtained from a young woman in good health.

This chain connects TRBV11-2 to TRBJ2-7, with D perhaps TRBD1 (7 bases). This CDR3 spans 15 amino acids. Trimming shortened V by 3 bases and J by 4 bases, and 16 bases separated the two germline ends. Germline values: CDR1 SGHAT, CDR2 FQNNGV. CDR3 DNA: TGTGCCAGCAGCTTTCTCTCCAGGGGGAGGTACGAGCAGTACTTC. Its protein is CASSFLSRGRYEQYF.

This chain connects TRBV10-2 to TRBJ2-3; 7 nucleotides align to TRBD2. The CDR3 extends over 14 amino acids. Trimming took 6 bases from V and 5 from J; bases not matched to a gene: 8. Germline assignment: CDR1 WSHSY and CDR2 SAAADI. This CDR3 is CASRETSVGDTQYF. The CDR3, as DNA: TGCGCCAGCAGGGAAACTAGCGTCGGAGATACGCAGTATTTT.

Concerning this clone itself: A read error may explain this, as a much larger clone is one base away. The sample contains more than one DNA sequence encoding this CDR3. This chain links TRBV7-8 with TRBJ1-1, with 7 bases lining up with TRBD1. Germline lookup yields CDR1 SGHVS and CDR2 FQNEAQ. The CDR3 sequence is 13 residues long. V lost 5 bases, J lost 3 bases, and 3 bases stayed unmatched. CDR3 in amino acids: CASSTQGDTEAFF. DNA for the CDR3: TGTGCCAGCAGCACCCAGGGGGACACTGAAGCTTTCTTT.

The chain couples TRBV11-2 to TRBJ1-6; 10 bases map to TRBD1. The CDR3 consists of 17 residues. Germline V lookup: CDR1 SGHAT, CDR2 FQNNGV. Losses at the gene ends were 0 bases for V and 7 bases for J; bases not matched to a gene: 6. CDR3: CASSLEGQGIGNSPLHF. CDR3 nucleotides: TGTGCCAGCAGCTTAGAGGGACAGGGGATCGGAAATTCACCCCTCCACTTT.

The chain carries TRBV21-1 and TRBJ2-7. TRBV21-1 is flagged as a pseudogene. The CDR3 is made up of 10 amino acids. CDR3 residues: CASRTYEQYF. In nucleotides, the CDR3 is TGTGCCAGCAGGACCTACGAGCAGTACTTC.

The rearrangement uses TRBV5-1 and TRBJ1-2, with D hard to call. This CDR3 is 16 amino acids long. CDR1 and CDR2 from the germline V gene are SGHRS and YFSETQ. The V end lost 0 bases, the J end lost 1 base, and 13 bases lay between the germline ends. The CDR3 coding sequence is TGCGCCAGCAGCTTGGATACGTCTACGGGTAACTATGGCTACACCTTC. It codes for CASSLDTSTGNYGYTF. The full variable domain, completed using reference TRBV5-1 and TRBJ1-2, is KAGVTQTPRYLIKTRGQQVTLSCSPISGHRSVSWYQQTPGQGLQFLFEYFSETQRNKGNFPGRFSGRQFSNSRSEMNVSTLELGDSALYLCASSLDTSTGNYGYTFGSGTRLTVV.

This sequence joins TRBV28 and TRBJ1-1, with D unresolved. Germline CDR1 reads MDHEN; CDR2 reads SYDVKM. The CDR3 sequence is 14 residues long. Between the trimmed V and J ends, which lost 1 base and 7 bases, there was a span of 13 bases. The CDR3, as DNA: TGTGCCAGCAGTTTATTCCCCGGACTGGGTGAAGCTTTCTTT. It is translated as CASSLFPGLGEAFF.

The chain employs TRBV2 and TRBJ2-7; 7 nucleotides align to TRBD1. The germline CDR1 and CDR2 sequences are SNHLY and FYNNEI. The CDR3 sequence is 12 residues long. Trimming took 2 bases from V and 6 from J; bases not matched to a gene: 1. The CDR3 nucleotides are TGTGCCAGCAGTGAATACAGGGGCGAGCAGTACTTC. This translates into CASSEYRGEQYF. The whole variable domain, remainder taken from reference TRBV2 and TRBJ2-7, is EPEVTQTPSHQVTQMGQEVILRCVPISNHLYFYWYRQILGQKVEFLVSFYNNEISEKSEIFDDQFSVERPDGSNFTLKIRSTKLEDSAMYFCASSEYRGEQYFGPGTRLTVT.

This clone was picked up one time. The V call is TRBV29-1, the J call TRBJ2-1, with TRBD2 as a possible D gene (6 bases). Germline V gene data show CDR1 as SQVTM and CDR2 as ANQGSEA. V lost 6 bases, J lost 7 bases, and 13 bases lay in between. The CDR3 is 12 residues long. CDR3 sequence: CSVARDFNEQFF. DNA for the CDR3: TGCAGCGTAGCCCGGGACTTTAATGAGCAGTTCTTC.

This clone has only a few counts. The V and J genes are TRBV29-1 and TRBJ2-1, with 9 positions matching TRBD1. V was pared by 8 bases and J by 2 bases, with 7 bases of the junction left unmatched. The CDR3 is made up of 14 amino acids. Germline CDR1 reads SQVTM; CDR2 reads ANQGSEA. This CDR3 reads CSSLGDRAYNEQFF. In DNA form, the CDR3 reads TGCAGCTCGCTAGGGGACAGGGCCTACAATGAGCAGTTCTTC.

A single count supports this clone. Other DNA sequences in this sample translate to the same CDR3. The chain employs TRBV5-1 and TRBJ1-3; D not certain. V lost 0 bases to trimming and J lost 4 bases, with 8 bases between them. Germline V gene sequence: CDR1 SGHRS, CDR2 YFSETQ. The CDR3 is 14 amino acids. CDR3 residues: CASSLGQSGNTIYF. CDR3 sequence (DNA): TGCGCCAGCAGCTTGGGCCAGTCGGGAAACACCATATATTTT.

The chain joins TRBV10-3 to TRBJ1-4; D is perhaps TRBD1 (6 bases). Germline CDR1 is ENHRY and CDR2 is SYGVKD. The CDR3 totals 13 residues. With 8 bases removed from V and 7 bases from J, the gap between germline ends came to 14 bases. CDR3 coding DNA: TGTGCCATCGGTGCGGGGGCTGGTGAAAAACTGTTTTTT. It translates to CAIGAGAGEKLFF.

This clone occurred once. V usage is TRBV11-2 and J usage is TRBJ1-1; D ambiguous. V lost 2 bases, J lost 5 bases, and 12 bases lay in between. CDR3 length: 14 residues. Germline CDR1 SGHAT, CDR2 FQNNGV. CDR3 nucleotide sequence: TGTGCCAGCAGCTTACAATCGGGAGTTACTGAAGCTTTCTTT. Its protein is CASSLQSGVTEAFF.

The V call is TRBV25-1, the J call TRBJ1-1, with a possible D match to TRBD1 (5 bases). V lost 2 bases and J 9 bases, leaving 10 bases between the germline ends. CDR1 is MGHDK and CDR2 is SYGVNS in the germline V gene. CDR3 length: 12 amino acids. CDR3 in DNA: TGTGCCAGCAGTGAAAGGGAGGGGAAAGCTTTCTTT. This codes for CASSEREGKAFF.

The V and J genes are TRBV19 and TRBJ2-5, with no clear D. V shed 6 bases and J shed 1 base, with 6 bases lying between them. The CDR3 runs to 12 residues. Germline CDR1 LNHDA, CDR2 SQIVND (reference sequence). In nucleotides, the CDR3 is TGTGCCAGTAGGCGGTCCCAAGAGACCCAGTACTTC. As protein: CASRRSQETQYF. Variable domain in full (rest from reference TRBV19 and TRBJ2-5): DGGITQSPKYLFRKEGQNVTLSCEQNLNHDAMYWYRQDPGQGLRLIYYSQIVNDFQKGDIAEGYSVSREKKESFPLTVTSAQKNPTAFYLCASRRSQETQYFGPGTRLLVL.

The chain recombines TRBV6-5 with TRBJ1-5, with D unclear. CDR3 size: 12 residues. Trimming removed 8 bases from V and 1 base from J, with 6 bases in between. CDR1 MNHEY and CDR2 SVGAGI come from the germline V gene. The CDR3 DNA sequence: TGTGCCAGCGGGGAGAGCAATCAGCCCCAGCATTTT. It encodes CASGESNQPQHF.

The chain is built from TRBV5-1 and TRBJ2-6; tentative D call: TRBD1 (6 bases). The CDR3 runs 18 residues. The germline gives CDR1 SGHRS, CDR2 YFSETQ. V was trimmed by 4 bases and J by 0 bases, leaving 17 bases between them. CDR3 loop: CASSGTGTSVSGANVLTF. The CDR3, as DNA: TGCGCCAGCAGCGGCACCGGGACATCCGTCTCTGGGGCCAACGTCCTGACTTTC.

In its sample, this clone was seen once. The CDR3 loop reads CASSLSPYTDTQYF. For the CDR3, the DNA is TGTGCCAGCAGCTTGAGTCCTTACACAGATACGCAGTATTTT. The chain combines TRBV5-8 with TRBJ2-3; no clear D. The V gene's germline CDR1 is SGHTS and CDR2 YDEGEE. The CDR3 contains 14 residues. V was clipped by 1 base and J by 2 bases, with 8 bases between them.

This sequence joins TRBV19 and TRBJ2-2, with no clear D. Trimming removed 8 bases at V and 2 bases at J, with 15 bases between. This CDR3 is 15 amino acids long. Looked up from germline, CDR1 is LNHDA and CDR2 is SQIVND (reference sequence). CDR3 nucleotide sequence: TGTGCCAGTTCCGTTGGTAGTGCTAACACCGGGGAGCTGTTTTTT. Residues: CASSVGSANTGELFF.

This clone was counted a few times. The chain is built from TRBV30 and TRBJ2-5; 7 nucleotides line up with TRBD1. CDR3 length equals 13 residues. The V and J ends lost 6 bases and 1 base, in that order; junction bases with no gene match: 5. Germline V lookup: CDR1 GTSNPN, CDR2 SVGIG (reference sequence). CDR3 protein: CACRQGIQETQYF. CDR3 bases: TGTGCCTGCCGACAGGGTATCCAAGAGACCCAGTACTTC.